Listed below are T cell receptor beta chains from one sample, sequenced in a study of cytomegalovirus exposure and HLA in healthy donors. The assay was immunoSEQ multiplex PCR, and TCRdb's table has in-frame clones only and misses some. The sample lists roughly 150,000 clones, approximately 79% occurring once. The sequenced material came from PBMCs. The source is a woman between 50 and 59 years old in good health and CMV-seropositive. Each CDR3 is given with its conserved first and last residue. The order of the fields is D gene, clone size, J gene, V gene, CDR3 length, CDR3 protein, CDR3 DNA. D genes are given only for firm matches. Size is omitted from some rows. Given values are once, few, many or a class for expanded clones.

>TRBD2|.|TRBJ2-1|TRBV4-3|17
CASSQEALAGGQNEQFF
TGCGCCAGCAGCCAAGAAGCCCTAGCGGGGGGGCAGAATGAGCAGTTCTTC
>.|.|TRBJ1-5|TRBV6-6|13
CASSYMGSQPQHF
TGTGCCAGCAGTTACATGGGGAGTCAGCCCCAGCATTTT
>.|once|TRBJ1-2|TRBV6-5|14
CASSYSQGMTGYTF
TGTGCCAGCAGTTACTCGCAGGGGATGACTGGCTACACCTTC
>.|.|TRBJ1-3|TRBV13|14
CASSLRGKGNTIYF
TGTGCCAGCAGCTTAAGAGGGAAAGGAAACACCATATATTTT
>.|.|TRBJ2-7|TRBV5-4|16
CASSLGQGPKAYEQYF
TGTGCCAGCAGCTTAGGTCAGGGGCCCAAAGCCTACGAGCAGTACTTC
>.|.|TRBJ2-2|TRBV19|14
CASERGLGTGELFF
TGTGCCAGTGAGAGAGGGCTAGGGACCGGGGAGCTGTTTTTT
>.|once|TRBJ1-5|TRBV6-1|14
CASRAVGAARPQHF
TGTGCCAGCAGGGCCGTGGGGGCTGCGCGGCCCCAGCATTTT
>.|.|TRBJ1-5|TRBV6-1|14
CASKTGTSNQPQHF
TGTGCCAGCAAAACCGGGACTTCCAATCAGCCCCAGCATTTT
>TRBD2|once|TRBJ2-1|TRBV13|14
CASSIPTSGNEQFF
TGTGCCAGCAGTATACCTACTAGCGGCAATGAGCAGTTCTTC
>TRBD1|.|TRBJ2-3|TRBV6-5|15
CASSYSGQGAGTQYF
TGTGCCAGCAGTTACTCGGGACAGGGGGCTGGGACGCAGTATTTT
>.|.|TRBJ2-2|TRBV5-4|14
CASSLSGGLGELFF
TGTGCCAGCAGCTTGTCGGGGGGCCTCGGGGAGCTGTTTTTT
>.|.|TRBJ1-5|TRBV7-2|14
CASSWRGGNQPQHF
TGTGCCAGCAGCTGGAGGGGAGGGAATCAGCCCCAGCATTTT
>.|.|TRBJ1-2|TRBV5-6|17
CASSSTGPGRVNYGYTF
TGTGCCAGCAGCTCAACGGGTCCAGGGAGGGTTAACTATGGCTACACCTTC
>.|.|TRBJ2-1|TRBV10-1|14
CASSSGQTYNEQFF
TGCGCCAGCAGTTCAGGACAGACGTACAATGAGCAGTTCTTC
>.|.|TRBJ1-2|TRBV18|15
CASSPILGGYYGYTF
TGTGCCAGCTCACCTATTTTGGGGGGTTACTATGGCTACACCTTC
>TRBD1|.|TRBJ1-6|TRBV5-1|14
CASSLNRGNSPLHF
TGCGCCAGCAGCTTAAACAGGGGGAATTCACCCCTCCACTTT
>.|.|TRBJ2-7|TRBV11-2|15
CASSSPEGMGYEQYF
TGTGCCAGCAGCTCCCCAGAGGGTATGGGCTACGAGCAGTACTTC
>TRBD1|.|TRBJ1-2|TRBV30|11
CAWSVGQIYTF
TGTGCCTGGAGTGTGGGACAGATTTACACCTTC
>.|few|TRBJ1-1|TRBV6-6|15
CASSHLRGRNTEAFF
TGTGCCAGCAGCCACCTAAGGGGCCGAAACACTGAAGCTTTCTTT
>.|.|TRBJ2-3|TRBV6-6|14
CATVRDLSTDTQYF
TGTGCCACGGTGAGGGATCTTAGCACAGATACGCAGTATTTT
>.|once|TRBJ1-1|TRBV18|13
CASCEALNTEAFF
TGTGCCAGCTGCGAGGCCCTGAACACTGAAGCTTTCTTT
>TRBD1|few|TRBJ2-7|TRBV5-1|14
CASSFGTGGYEQYF
TGCGCCAGCAGCTTTGGGACAGGGGGCTACGAGCAGTACTTC
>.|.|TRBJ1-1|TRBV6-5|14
CASRIRTDNSEAFF
TGTGCCAGCAGGATACGTACCGACAACTCTGAAGCTTTCTTT
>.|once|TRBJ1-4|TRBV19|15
CATSPLRATNEKLFF
TGTGCCACGAGTCCTCTTCGAGCAACTAATGAAAAACTGTTTTTT
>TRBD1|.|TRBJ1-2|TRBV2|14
CASRPGQTNYGYTF
TGTGCCAGCAGGCCGGGACAGACTAACTATGGCTACACCTTC
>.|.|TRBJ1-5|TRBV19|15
CASTEGVRDNQPQHF
TGTGCCAGTACCGAAGGGGTAAGGGACAATCAGCCCCAGCATTTT
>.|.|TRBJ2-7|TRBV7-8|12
CASSSDIYEQYF
TGTGCCAGCAGCTCGGACATCTACGAGCAGTACTTC
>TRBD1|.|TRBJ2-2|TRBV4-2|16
CASSQVGQGNTGELFF
TGTGCCAGCAGCCAAGTGGGACAGGGAAACACCGGGGAGCTGTTTTTT
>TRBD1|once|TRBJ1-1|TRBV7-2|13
CASSLHPDREAFF
TGTGCCAGCAGCTTACATCCGGACAGGGAAGCTTTCTTT
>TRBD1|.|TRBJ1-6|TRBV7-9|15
CASSLGQGGNSPLHF
TGTGCCAGCAGCTTAGGGCAGGGGGGTAATTCACCCCTCCACTTT
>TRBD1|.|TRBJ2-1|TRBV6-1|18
CASSERLGRGTGGAKQFF
TGTGCCAGCAGTGAAAGATTAGGACGTGGGACAGGGGGCGCAAAGCAGTTCTTC
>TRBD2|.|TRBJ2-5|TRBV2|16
CASSAFRLAGGETQYF
TGTGCCAGCAGTGCATTTCGACTAGCGGGGGGAGAGACCCAGTACTTC
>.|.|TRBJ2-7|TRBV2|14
CASSVEGVRVEQYF
TGTGCCAGCAGTGTAGAGGGGGTTAGAGTCGAGCAGTACTTC
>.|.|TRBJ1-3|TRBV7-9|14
CSSSRGDSGNTIYF
TGTTCCAGCAGCCGCGGGGATTCTGGAAACACCATATATTTT
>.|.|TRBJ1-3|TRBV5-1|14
CASSLTPGGNTIYF
TGCGCCAGCAGCTTGACGCCAGGGGGAAACACCATATATTTT
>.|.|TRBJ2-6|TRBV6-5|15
CASRSAGAGANVLTF
TGTGCCAGCAGGTCCGCAGGGGCCGGGGCCAACGTCCTGACTTTC
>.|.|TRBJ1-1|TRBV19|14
CASKRPPDYTEAFF
TGTGCCAGTAAGAGGCCCCCGGATTACACTGAAGCTTTCTTT
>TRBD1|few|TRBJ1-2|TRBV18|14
CASSPQTGEGGYTF
TGTGCCAGCTCACCTCAGACAGGGGAGGGTGGCTACACCTTC
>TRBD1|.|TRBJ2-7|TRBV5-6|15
CASSPFGQAPGEQYF
TGTGCCAGCAGCCCATTTGGACAGGCCCCGGGCGAGCAGTACTTC
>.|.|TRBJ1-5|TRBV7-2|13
CASSLGRNQPQHF
TGTGCCAGCAGCTTGGGCCGCAATCAGCCCCAGCATTTT
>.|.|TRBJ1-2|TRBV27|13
CASSSTGHYGYTF
TGTGCCAGCAGTTCTACAGGCCACTATGGCTACACCTTC
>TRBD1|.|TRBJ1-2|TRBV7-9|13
CASSSGQGGGYTF
TGTGCCAGCAGCTCGGGACAGGGCGGTGGCTACACCTTC
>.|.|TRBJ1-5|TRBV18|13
CASSYRSNQPQHF
TGTGCCAGCTCATATCGTAGCAATCAGCCCCAGCATTTT
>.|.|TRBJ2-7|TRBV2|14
CASSESSGVHEQYF
TGTGCCAGCAGTGAAAGTTCAGGGGTCCACGAGCAGTACTTC
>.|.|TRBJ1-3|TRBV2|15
CASSTTGISGNTIYF
TGTGCCAGCAGTACCACAGGGATATCTGGAAACACCATATATTTT
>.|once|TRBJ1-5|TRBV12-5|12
CASDISNQPQHF
TGTGCTAGTGACATCTCGAATCAGCCCCAGCATTTT
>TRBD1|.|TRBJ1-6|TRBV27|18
CASSEVRTGTLYNSPLHF
TGTGCCAGCAGTGAGGTCCGGACAGGGACTTTATATAATTCACCCCTCCACTTT
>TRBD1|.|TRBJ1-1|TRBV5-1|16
CASSVEGPDRVPEAFF
TGCGCCAGCAGCGTGGAGGGCCCGGACAGGGTCCCCGAAGCTTTCTTT